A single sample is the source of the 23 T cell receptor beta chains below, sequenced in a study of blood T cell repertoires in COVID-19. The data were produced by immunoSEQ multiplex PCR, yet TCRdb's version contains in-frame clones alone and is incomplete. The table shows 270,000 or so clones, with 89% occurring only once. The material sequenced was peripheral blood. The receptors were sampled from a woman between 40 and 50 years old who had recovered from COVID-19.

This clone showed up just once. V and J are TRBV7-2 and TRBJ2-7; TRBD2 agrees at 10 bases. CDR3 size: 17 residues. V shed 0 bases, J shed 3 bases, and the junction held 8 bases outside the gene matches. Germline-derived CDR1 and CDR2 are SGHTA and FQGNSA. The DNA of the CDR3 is TGTGCCAGCAGCTTAGCGTCGGGGCTAGCGGGAGACTACGAGCAGTACGTC. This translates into CASSLASGLAGDYEQYV.

The CDR3 nucleotides are TGTGCCAGCAGCTTAGTGGAGGGAGGCTACACCTTC. This gives the protein CASSLVEGGYTF. The gene calls are TRBV7-9 and TRBJ1-2; unclear D gene. This CDR3 has 12 amino acids. V lost 1 base, J lost 8 bases, and 8 bases lay in between. Germline CDR1 SEHNR, CDR2 FQNEAQ (reference sequence).

The CDR3 DNA reads as TGTGCCAGCAGCTGGGGCTCCGGGACAGGGGGATCCTTCTCTGGAAACACCATATATTTT. Translated: CASSWGSGTGGSFSGNTIYF. The J gene is TRBJ1-3, the V gene TRBV28, with 11 bases aligning to TRBD1. This CDR3 region has 20 residues. V dropped 6 bases and J dropped 0; count of bases not matched to a gene: 16. Looked up from germline, CDR1 is MDHEN and CDR2 is SYDVKM.

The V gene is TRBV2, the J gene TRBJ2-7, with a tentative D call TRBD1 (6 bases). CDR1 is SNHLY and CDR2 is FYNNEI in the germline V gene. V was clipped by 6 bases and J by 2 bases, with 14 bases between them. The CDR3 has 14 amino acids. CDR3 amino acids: CASRRRTVTYEQYV. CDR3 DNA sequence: TGTGCCAGCAGAAGAAGGACAGTTACCTACGAGCAGTACGTC.

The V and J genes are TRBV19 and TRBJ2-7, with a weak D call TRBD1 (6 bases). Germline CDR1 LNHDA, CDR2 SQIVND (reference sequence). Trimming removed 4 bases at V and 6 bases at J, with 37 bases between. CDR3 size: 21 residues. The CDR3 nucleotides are TGTGCCAGTAGTACAAATATTATACCGGGACAACCCGGTTACTTTCTGGGCGAGCAGTACTTC. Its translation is CASSTNIIPGQPGYFLGEQYF.

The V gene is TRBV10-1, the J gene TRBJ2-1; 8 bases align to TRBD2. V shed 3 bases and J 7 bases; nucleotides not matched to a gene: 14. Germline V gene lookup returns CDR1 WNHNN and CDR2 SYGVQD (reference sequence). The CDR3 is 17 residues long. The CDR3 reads CASSDVLGSGVSNEQFF. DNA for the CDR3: TGCGCCAGCAGTGATGTCCTAGGTAGCGGGGTCAGTAATGAGCAGTTCTTC.

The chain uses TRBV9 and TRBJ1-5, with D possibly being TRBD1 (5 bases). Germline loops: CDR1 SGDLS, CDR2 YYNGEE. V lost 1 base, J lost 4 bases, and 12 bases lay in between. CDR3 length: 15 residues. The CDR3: CASSVTGTPNQPQHF. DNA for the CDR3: TGTGCCAGCAGCGTAACAGGCACCCCAAATCAGCCCCAGCATTTT.

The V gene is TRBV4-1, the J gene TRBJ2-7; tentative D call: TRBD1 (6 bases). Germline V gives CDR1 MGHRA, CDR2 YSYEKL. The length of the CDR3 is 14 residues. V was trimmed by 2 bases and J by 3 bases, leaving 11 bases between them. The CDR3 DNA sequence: TGCGCCAGCAGCCAAAATACAGGGAACTACGAGCAGTACTTC. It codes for CASSQNTGNYEQYF.

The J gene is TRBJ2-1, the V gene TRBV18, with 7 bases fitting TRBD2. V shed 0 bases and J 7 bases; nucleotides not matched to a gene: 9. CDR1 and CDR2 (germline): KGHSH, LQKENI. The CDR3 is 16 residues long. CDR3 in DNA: TGTGCCAGCTCACCACCGGGGGGGAGATGGTTAAATGAGCAGTTCTTC. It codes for CASSPPGGRWLNEQFF. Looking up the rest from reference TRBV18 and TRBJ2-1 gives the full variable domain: NAGVMQNPRHLVRRRGQEARLRCSPMKGHSHVYWYRQLPEEGLKFMVYLQKENIIDESGMPKERFSAEFPKEGPSILRIQQVVRGDSAAYFCASSPPGGRWLNEQFFGPGTRLTVL.

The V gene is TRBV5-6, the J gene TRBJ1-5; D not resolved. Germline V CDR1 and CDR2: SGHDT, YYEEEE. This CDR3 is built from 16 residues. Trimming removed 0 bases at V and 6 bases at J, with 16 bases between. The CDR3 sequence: CASSLEGRGASQPQHF. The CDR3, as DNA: TGTGCCAGCAGCTTGGAAGGCCGGGGAGCAAGTCAGCCCCAGCATTTT.

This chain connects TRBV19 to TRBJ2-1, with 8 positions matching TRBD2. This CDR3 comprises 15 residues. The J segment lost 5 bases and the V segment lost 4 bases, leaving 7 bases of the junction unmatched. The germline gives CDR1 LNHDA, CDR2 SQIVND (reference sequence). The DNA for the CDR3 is TGTGCCAGTAGTAGGGCTAGCGGGTACCACAATGAGCAGTTCTTC. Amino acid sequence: CASSRASGYHNEQFF.

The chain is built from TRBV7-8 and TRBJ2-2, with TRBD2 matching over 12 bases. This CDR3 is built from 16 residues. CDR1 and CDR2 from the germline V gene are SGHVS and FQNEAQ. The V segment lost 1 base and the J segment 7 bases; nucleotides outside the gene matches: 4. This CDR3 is CASSLGLAGVGGELFF. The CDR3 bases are TGTGCCAGCAGCTTAGGACTAGCGGGAGTCGGCGGGGAGCTGTTTTTT.

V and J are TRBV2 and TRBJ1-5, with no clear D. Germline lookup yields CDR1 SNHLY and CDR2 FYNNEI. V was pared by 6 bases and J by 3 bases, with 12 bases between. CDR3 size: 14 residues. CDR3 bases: TGTGCCAGCAGCTCCGGGAGGTTCAATCAGCCCCAGCATTTT. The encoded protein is CASSSGRFNQPQHF.

DNA for the CDR3: TGTGCCAGCAGCCCGCAACTAGCGGGGGGAGGCGAGCAGTACTTC. This translates into CASSPQLAGGGEQYF. V usage is TRBV7-2 and J usage is TRBJ2-7; 12 bases match TRBD2. The CDR3 has 15 residues. The J segment lost 6 bases and the V segment lost 5 bases, leaving 8 bases of the junction unmatched. Germline values: CDR1 SGHTA, CDR2 FQGNSA.

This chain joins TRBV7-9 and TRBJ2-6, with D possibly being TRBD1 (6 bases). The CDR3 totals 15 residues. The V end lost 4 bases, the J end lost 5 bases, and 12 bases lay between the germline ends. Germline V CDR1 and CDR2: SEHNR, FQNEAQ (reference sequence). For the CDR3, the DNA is TGTGCCAGCAGCTCTTCAGGGGTTTGGGCCAACGTCCTGACTTTC. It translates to CASSSSGVWANVLTF.

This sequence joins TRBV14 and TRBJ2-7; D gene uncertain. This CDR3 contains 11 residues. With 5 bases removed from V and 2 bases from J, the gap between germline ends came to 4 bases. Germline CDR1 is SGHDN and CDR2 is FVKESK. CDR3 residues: CASSSTYEQYF. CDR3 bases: TGTGCCAGCAGCTCCACCTACGAGCAGTACTTC.

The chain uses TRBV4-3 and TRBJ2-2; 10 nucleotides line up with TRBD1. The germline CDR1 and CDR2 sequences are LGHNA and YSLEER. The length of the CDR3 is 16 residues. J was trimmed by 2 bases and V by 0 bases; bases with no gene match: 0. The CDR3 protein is CASSQETGGNTGELFF. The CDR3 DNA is TGCGCCAGCAGCCAAGAGACAGGGGGCAACACCGGGGAGCTGTTTTTT.

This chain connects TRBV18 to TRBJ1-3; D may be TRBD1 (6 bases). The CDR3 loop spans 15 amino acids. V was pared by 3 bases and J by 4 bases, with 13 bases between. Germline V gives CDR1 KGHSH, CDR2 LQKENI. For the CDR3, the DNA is TGTGCCAGCTCACCCCCGGGACAATTAGGAAACACCATATATTTT. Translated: CASSPPGQLGNTIYF.

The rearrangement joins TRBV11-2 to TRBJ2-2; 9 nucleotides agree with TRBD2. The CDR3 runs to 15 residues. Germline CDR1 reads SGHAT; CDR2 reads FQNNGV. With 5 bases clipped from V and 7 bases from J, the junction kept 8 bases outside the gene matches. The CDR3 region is CASSLAGRNGGELFF. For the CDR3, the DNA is TGTGCCAGCAGCCTAGCGGGGAGGAATGGCGGGGAGCTGTTTTTT. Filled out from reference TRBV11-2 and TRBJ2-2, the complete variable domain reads EAGVAQSPRYKIIEKRQSVAFWCNPISGHATLYWYQQILGQGPKLLIQFQNNGVVDDSQLPKDRFSAERLKGVDSTLKIQPAKLEDSAVYLCASSLAGRNGGELFFGEGSRLTVL.

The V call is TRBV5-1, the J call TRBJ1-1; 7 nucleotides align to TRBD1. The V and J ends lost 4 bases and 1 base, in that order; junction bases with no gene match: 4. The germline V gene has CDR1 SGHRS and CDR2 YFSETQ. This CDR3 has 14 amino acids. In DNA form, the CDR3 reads TGCGCCAGCAGCGCGGGACAGCCGAACACTGAAGCTTTCTTT. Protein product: CASSAGQPNTEAFF. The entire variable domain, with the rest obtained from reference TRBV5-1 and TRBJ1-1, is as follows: KAGVTQTPRYLIKTRGQQVTLSCSPISGHRSVSWYQQTPGQGLQFLFEYFSETQRNKGNFPGRFSGRQFSNSRSEMNVSTLELGDSALYLCASSAGQPNTEAFFGQGTRLTVV.

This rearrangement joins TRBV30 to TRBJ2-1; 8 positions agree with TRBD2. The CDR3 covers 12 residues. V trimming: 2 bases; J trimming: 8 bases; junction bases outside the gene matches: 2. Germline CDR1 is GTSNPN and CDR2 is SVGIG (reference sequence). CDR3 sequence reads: CAWSLAGDEQFF. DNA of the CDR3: TGTGCCTGGAGTCTAGCGGGTGATGAGCAGTTCTTC.

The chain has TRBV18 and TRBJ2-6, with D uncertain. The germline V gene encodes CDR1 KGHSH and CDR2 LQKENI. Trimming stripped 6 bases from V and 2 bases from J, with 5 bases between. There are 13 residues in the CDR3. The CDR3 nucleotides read TGTGCCAGCTCTGAGGCTGGGGCCAACGTCCTGACTTTC. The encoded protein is CASSEAGANVLTF.

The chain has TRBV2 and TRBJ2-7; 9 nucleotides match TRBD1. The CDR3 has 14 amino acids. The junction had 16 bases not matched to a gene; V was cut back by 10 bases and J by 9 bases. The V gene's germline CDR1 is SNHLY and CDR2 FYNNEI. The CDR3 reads CATQSGTGRGVQYF. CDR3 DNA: TGTGCCACCCAATCCGGGACAGGGCGGGGTGTGCAGTACTTC.